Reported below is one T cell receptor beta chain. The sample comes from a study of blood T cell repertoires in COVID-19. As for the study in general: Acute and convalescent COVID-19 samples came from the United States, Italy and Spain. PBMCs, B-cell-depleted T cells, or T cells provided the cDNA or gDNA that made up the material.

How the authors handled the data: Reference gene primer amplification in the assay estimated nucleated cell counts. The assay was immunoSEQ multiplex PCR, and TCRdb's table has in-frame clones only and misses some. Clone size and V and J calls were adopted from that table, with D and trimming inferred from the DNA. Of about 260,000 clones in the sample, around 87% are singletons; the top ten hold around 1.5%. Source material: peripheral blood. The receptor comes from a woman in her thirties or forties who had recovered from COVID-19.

CDR3 bases: TGTGCCAGCAGCGCCGGGACTAGAGCCTACGAGCAGTACTTC. Protein: CASSAGTRAYEQYF. The rearrangement links TRBV6-2 or TRBV6-3 to TRBJ2-7; the match to TRBD2 covers 8 bases. CDR3 size: 14 residues. CDR1 and CDR2 (germline): MNHEY, SVGEGT. The ends lost 6 bases at V and 2 bases at J; junction bases unmatched: 6.